This T cell receptor beta chain was recovered during a study of blood T cells in healthy people across ages. CDR1 SGHTA and CDR2 FQGNSA come from the germline V gene. Trimming removed 0 bases at V and 7 bases at J, with 16 bases between. This CDR3 is built from 15 residues. Next came a second PCR, run for about 7 to 12 cycles, which used a sample-barcoded 5' primer along with a J-beta primer mix. Sequencing yielded, for each sample, at least 2.5 million paired-end reads carrying CDR3. One entry per CDR3 protein, called by TCRdb with MiXCR from the 5' RACE reads. This repertoire shows about 730,000 distinct CDR3 sequences, roughly 44% found once; its top ten account for 20% to 25%. Each donor's blood draw was 8.5 to 10 milliliters of peripheral blood. For this clonotype: The antigen remains unidentified. Since a much larger clone is just one base distant, this may be a read error.

Study-wide results and limits: Diversity of TCR beta per million T cells declined in a roughly linear way with age.

The source is a woman in her sixties in good health. Sequences were obtained from blood. The rearrangement joins TRBV7-2 to TRBJ2-7; D is possibly TRBD2 (5 bases). For the CDR3, the DNA is TGTGCCAGCAGCTTAGCGGGAGCGACCTACAATGAGCAGTACTTC. Protein: CASSLAGATYNEQYF.